These T cell receptor beta chains were read from a single sample in a study of immune cell composition in non-small cell lung cancer. Measured with immunoSEQ multiplex PCR; TCRdb has only the in-frame clones, and not every one. The data show more than 11,000 clones, more than 65% seen once. Source material: lung tumor tissue. All receptors derive from a human donor with non-small cell lung cancer. Both conserved end residues are part of each CDR3. The D gene is left open where the match is weak. Clone size is shown for a subset of rows, as once, few, many or a class of expanded clone.

J gene,clone size,D gene,V gene,CDR3 DNA,CDR3 protein
TRBJ1-5,NA,NA,TRBV4-1,TGCGCCAGCAGCCAAGAACACCTGAGCAATCAGCCCCAGCATTTT,CASSQEHLSNQPQHF
TRBJ1-2,NA,TRBD1,TRBV11-2,TGTGCCAGCAGCGTCTCCGGGACAGGCACTAACTATGGCTACACCTTC,CASSVSGTGTNYGYTF
TRBJ2-7,NA,NA,TRBV7-9,TGTGCCAGCAGCTTAGATCTCCGCTACGAGCAGTACTTC,CASSLDLRYEQYF
TRBJ2-7,once,TRBD2,TRBV30,TGTGCCTGGACAAAGCGGGGGAGGTACGAGCAGTACTTC,CAWTKRGRYEQYF
TRBJ2-1,NA,NA,TRBV5-1,TGCGCCAGCAGCTTGGTACTAGCTGGGGAGCAGTTCTTC,CASSLVLAGEQFF
TRBJ2-5,NA,NA,TRBV11-2,TGTGCCAGCAGCTTAACGGGAAAGGAGACCCAGTACTTC,CASSLTGKETQYF
TRBJ2-7,NA,TRBD2,TRBV7-2,TGTGCCAGCAGCCGTGGACTAGCGGGAGCCGAGCAGTACTTC,CASSRGLAGAEQYF
TRBJ2-2,NA,NA,TRBV2,TGTGCCAGCAAGATCGGGGCCGGGGAGCTGTTTTTT,CASKIGAGELFF
TRBJ2-1,few,NA,TRBV5-1,TGCGCCAGCAGCTTGGATGCTGGCTCCTACAATGAGCAGTTCTTC,CASSLDAGSYNEQFF
TRBJ1-2,NA,NA,TRBV11-3,TGTGCCAGCAGCTTACGGAACTATGGCTACACCTTC,CASSLRNYGYTF
TRBJ2-7,NA,NA,TRBV4-2,TGTGCCAGCAGCCCGGTGGGGGGATTGAGCGAGCAGTACTTC,CASSPVGGLSEQYF
TRBJ2-7,once,NA,TRBV7-2,TGTGCCAGCAGCTTACAACTCGGCGGGACCTCCTACGAGCAGTACTTC,CASSLQLGGTSYEQYF
TRBJ2-3,NA,NA,TRBV11-2,TGTGCCAGCAGCCGACTAGGCGGGGTAGATACGCAGTATTTT,CASSRLGGVDTQYF
TRBJ2-7,NA,TRBD2,TRBV6-5,TGTGCCAGCAGTTACTCGACCGGGAGGGCCGCCGAGCAGTACTTC,CASSYSTGRAAEQYF
TRBJ2-2,NA,TRBD1,TRBV9,TGTGCCAGCAGCGTAGTTAGGACAGGGGAATTCGGGGAGCTGTTTTTT,CASSVVRTGEFGELFF
TRBJ1-3,NA,NA,TRBV28,TGTGCCACCCTGGGGACCCTCGGAAACACCATATATTTT,CATLGTLGNTIYF
TRBJ2-3,NA,NA,TRBV4-1,TGCGCCAGCAGCCAAGTAGGAGCGAGCCTGGATACGCAGTATTTT,CASSQVGASLDTQYF
TRBJ2-1,NA,NA,TRBV14,TGTGCCAGCAGCCCGCTATTAAGGGGGGGGAAGCAGTTCTTC,CASSPLLRGGKQFF
TRBJ2-5,few,NA,TRBV2,TGTGCCAGCAGGGACGGAGGGCTTAAAGAGACCCAGTACTTC,CASRDGGLKETQYF
TRBJ2-2,NA,TRBD1,TRBV9,TGTGCCAGCAGCGCGCCGACAGGGAAAGCCGGGGAGCTGTTTTTT,CASSAPTGKAGELFF
TRBJ1-4,NA,NA,TRBV10-3,TGTGCCATCAGTGAACACGGACGGGAGAGCAATGAAAAACTGTTTTTT,CAISEHGRESNEKLFF
TRBJ2-2,NA,NA,TRBV7-9,TGTGCCAGCACCCAAGGGCCCCAAACCCACGCGAACACCGGGGAGCTGTTTTTT,CASTQGPQTHANTGELFF
TRBJ2-1,NA,NA,TRBV15,TGTGCCACCAGCAGGGGGTTTTCGGCCGAGCAGTTCTTC,CATSRGFSAEQFF
TRBJ2-5,NA,NA,TRBV7-3,TGTGCCAGCAGCTCATCGATATCCGGGTCTACCCAGTACTTC,CASSSSISGSTQYF
TRBJ2-1,NA,NA,TRBV15,TGTGCCACCAGCAGAGATAAGGGGGGAGGATCCTACAATGAGCAGTTCTTC,CATSRDKGGGSYNEQFF
TRBJ2-1,NA,TRBD2,TRBV28,TGTGCCAGCAGCCACCGGGGTAGCGGGAGGAATGAGCAGTTCTTC,CASSHRGSGRNEQFF
TRBJ2-7,NA,NA,TRBV28,TGTGCCAGCAGTACCCAGTTGGGACCCTCCTACGAGCAGTACTTC,CASSTQLGPSYEQYF
TRBJ1-1,NA,TRBD1,TRBV28,TGTGCCAGCAGTTTCGGGACAGGGAACACTGAAGCTTTCTTT,CASSFGTGNTEAFF
TRBJ2-7,NA,NA,TRBV19,TGTGCCAGTAGTATAGCCCCAGGATCCTACGAGCAGTACTTC,CASSIAPGSYEQYF
TRBJ2-7,NA,TRBD2,TRBV28,TGTGCCAGCAGTTTAGGATCTAGCGGGAGTAACGAGCAGTACTTC,CASSLGSSGSNEQYF
TRBJ2-5,NA,NA,TRBV30,TGTGCCTGGAGTGGCGACCAGGGTAGTATGGAGACCCAGTACTTC,CAWSGDQGSMETQYF
TRBJ2-3,once,NA,TRBV7-9,TGTGCCAGCAGCATGGGGACTTCTTCTACCACAGATACGCAGTATTTT,CASSMGTSSTTDTQYF
TRBJ2-1,NA,NA,TRBV11-2,TGTGCCAGCAGCTCACTTTCGGGACATGTTACCTACAATGAGCAGTTCTTC,CASSSLSGHVTYNEQFF
TRBJ2-1,NA,TRBD2,TRBV7-3,TGTGCCAGCAGCTTAGGGACTAGCGGGAGCCGTAGCTCCTACAATGAGCAGTTCTTC,CASSLGTSGSRSSYNEQFF
TRBJ1-4,NA,NA,TRBV6-1,TGTGCCAGCAACCTGGGAGGAACTAATGAAAAACTGTTTTTT,CASNLGGTNEKLFF
TRBJ2-4,NA,NA,TRBV4-2,TGTGCCAGCAGCCCCCTAGGTCGAGAAGCCAAAAACATTCAGTACTTC,CASSPLGREAKNIQYF
TRBJ1-5,NA,NA,TRBV2,TGTGCCAGCAGGGCGGAGAGCAATCAGCCCCAGCATTTT,CASRAESNQPQHF
TRBJ1-4,NA,NA,TRBV30,TGTGCCTGGAGCGACATGCTACGTGGAAAACTGTTTTTT,CAWSDMLRGKLFF
TRBJ2-7,NA,NA,TRBV9,TGTGCCAGCAGCCGAGGGGTCCCATCCTACGAGCAGTACTTC,CASSRGVPSYEQYF
TRBJ1-1,NA,NA,TRBV4-1,TGCGCCAGCAGCCAGTTACAGGACCTGAACACTGAAGCTTTCTTT,CASSQLQDLNTEAFF
TRBJ2-7,NA,TRBD2,TRBV6-5,TGTGCCACACTTCTAGCGGGGGGCGGCGAGCAGTACTTC,CATLLAGGGEQYF
TRBJ2-1,NA,NA,TRBV7-9,TGTGCCAGCAGCCTTTCGACGGGAGACAATGAGCAGTTCTTC,CASSLSTGDNEQFF
TRBJ2-7,NA,NA,TRBV7-3,TGTGCCAGCAGCTTATGGGGCGGGTCCGAGCAGTACTTC,CASSLWGGSEQYF
TRBJ1-3,once,NA,TRBV19,TGTGCCAGTAGTAAAGGAACCTCTGGAAACACCATATATTTT,CASSKGTSGNTIYF
TRBJ2-7,few,NA,TRBV2,TGTGCCAGCGGCGCGGTTTCCTACGAGCAGTACTTC,CASGAVSYEQYF
TRBJ2-3,NA,TRBD2,TRBV4-2,TGTGCCAGCAGCCAACGACTAGCGGGAGTCACAGATACGCAGTATTTT,CASSQRLAGVTDTQYF
TRBJ2-5,NA,TRBD2,TRBV7-3,TGTGCCAGCAGCCCGCGCGGGGCGGGAGAGGGGACCCAGTACTTC,CASSPRGAGEGTQYF
TRBJ1-1,NA,NA,TRBV9,TGTGCCAGCAGCGCACGAGCGAGTACCCCTCACACTGAAGCTTTCTTT,CASSARASTPHTEAFF
TRBJ1-2,NA,NA,TRBV9,TGTGCCAGCAGCCTTAGGGGTGGCTACACCTTC,CASSLRGGYTF
TRBJ1-5,medium-sized,NA,TRBV19,TGTGCCAGTAGTACCCGGGCCTCGGGAGGCAATCAGCCCCAGCATTTT,CASSTRASGGNQPQHF
TRBJ1-2,NA,NA,TRBV21-1,TGTGCCAGCAGCTCCCAAGGACAGGAAGTTCTATTC,CASSSQGQEVLF
TRBJ2-1,NA,NA,TRBV29-1,TGCAGCGCCCCAGGGGGGGATGAGCAGTTCTTC,CSAPGGDEQFF
TRBJ2-2,NA,TRBD2,TRBV7-3,TGTGCCAGCAGCCTCGGACTAGCGGGAGGGTCCGGGGAGCTGTTTTTT,CASSLGLAGGSGELFF
TRBJ2-3,NA,NA,TRBV18,TGTGCCAGCTCACGCGCGGCGGACAGGTCTAGCGGCACAGATACGCAGTATTTT,CASSRAADRSSGTDTQYF
TRBJ2-7,NA,TRBD2,TRBV6-5,TGTGCCAGCAGTTACTCCGGGCTAGCGGGATCCGAGCAGTACTTC,CASSYSGLAGSEQYF
TRBJ2-1,NA,TRBD1,TRBV7-9,TGTGCCAGCAGCGGACGGGACAGGGGGCCGAATGAGCAGTTCTTC,CASSGRDRGPNEQFF
TRBJ2-7,few,NA,TRBV7-9,TGTGCCAGCAGCTTAGTTGGCCTCTACGAGCAGTACTTC,CASSLVGLYEQYF